This is a list of T cell receptor beta chains from one sample in a study of shared clonotypes between healthy human individuals. Sequencing was performed with immunoSEQ multiplex PCR; in TCRdb, only in-frame clones are kept and a portion is missing. The data show millions of clones, with about 94% seen just once and roughly 1% held by the top ten. The sample comprised naive CD8+ T cells sorted from blood. The source is a man aged 18 to 29 in good health. The CDR3 runs from the conserved cysteine through the conserved F or W. A D gene is named only where the DNA matches it firmly.

j_call: TRBJ1-6
d_call: .
v_call: TRBV5-6
cdr3_nt: TGTGCCAGCAGTTTCGGGAATTCACCCCTCCACTTT
cdr3_aa: CASSFGNSPLHF

j_call: TRBJ1-2
d_call: TRBD1
v_call: TRBV7-9
cdr3_nt: TGTGCCAGCAGCCGCGAGGGGACAGGGGTTTTCGGCTACACCTTC
cdr3_aa: CASSREGTGVFGYTF

j_call: TRBJ2-7
d_call: .
v_call: TRBV12-5
cdr3_nt: TGTGCGAAACACTATGATAGGACATTGTCCTACGAGCAGTACTTC
cdr3_aa: CAKHYDRTLSYEQYF

j_call: TRBJ2-7
d_call: TRBD2
v_call: TRBV6-6
cdr3_nt: TGTGCCAGCAGTTACTCAAATAGCGGGGCCTACGAGCAGTACTTC
cdr3_aa: CASSYSNSGAYEQYF

j_call: TRBJ2-7
d_call: TRBD2
v_call: TRBV5-6
cdr3_nt: TGTGCCAGCAGCTTGCTGGCAGGGACTACCTACGAGCAGTACTTC
cdr3_aa: CASSLLAGTTYEQYF

j_call: TRBJ2-2
d_call: .
v_call: TRBV30
cdr3_nt: TGTGCCTGGAGTCCGAAGTCCGGGGAGCTGTTTTTT
cdr3_aa: CAWSPKSGELFF

j_call: TRBJ1-2
d_call: .
v_call: TRBV6-1
cdr3_nt: TGTGCCAGCAGTGCCCACCGGGCCCCAAAAGGGCGAGACTATGGCTACACCTTC
cdr3_aa: CASSAHRAPKGRDYGYTF

j_call: TRBJ2-1
d_call: .
v_call: TRBV7-9
cdr3_nt: TGTGCCAGCAGCTTATTCAAAGGGGTAAAGAATGAGCAGTTCTTC
cdr3_aa: CASSLFKGVKNEQFF

j_call: TRBJ1-6
d_call: .
v_call: TRBV30
cdr3_nt: TGTGCCTGGAGTGTTAGGGGGAGTTCCTATAATTCACCCCTCCACTTT
cdr3_aa: CAWSVRGSSYNSPLHF

j_call: TRBJ2-7
d_call: .
v_call: TRBV30
cdr3_nt: TGTGCCTGGAGTCAGGGGGGTCCCGGGGAGCAGTACTTC
cdr3_aa: CAWSQGGPGEQYF

j_call: TRBJ2-6
d_call: .
v_call: TRBV27
cdr3_nt: TGTGCCAGCAGTTTAATCCTGGGCCCTAGCTCTGGGGCCAACGTCCTGACTTTC
cdr3_aa: CASSLILGPSSGANVLTF